Given below is one T cell receptor beta chain in context. The antigen remains undetermined. This CDR3 region has 13 residues. V lost 3 bases and J 8 bases, leaving 11 bases between the germline ends. Looked up from germline, CDR1 is GTSNPN and CDR2 is SVGIG (reference sequence). These data come from a study of Ad26.COV2.S vaccination and SARS-CoV-2 variants. Findings and caveats of the study: Marked by substantial breadth, spike-specific CD8+ and CD4+ T cell responses were reportedly seen after vaccination. Possibly, TCR breadth and depth analyses underestimated total T cell responses. Placebo and vaccine recipients had non-spike TCR breadth that was similar. The study found higher spike-specific TCR breadth in vaccine than placebo recipients.

Data came from immunoSEQ multiplex PCR; TCRdb stores just in-frame clones and leaves some out. In the table there are over 110,000 clones, roughly 88% of which are singletons. The sample was peripheral blood, taken after recovery from COVID-19. The chain combines TRBV30 with TRBJ1-6; perhaps TRBD1 as D (5 bases). The sequence was obtained from a human donor who had recovered from COVID-19. CDR3 in DNA: TGTGCCTGGAGCGGGCAGGGTCATTCACCCCTCCACTTT. Its translation is CAWSGQGHSPLHF.